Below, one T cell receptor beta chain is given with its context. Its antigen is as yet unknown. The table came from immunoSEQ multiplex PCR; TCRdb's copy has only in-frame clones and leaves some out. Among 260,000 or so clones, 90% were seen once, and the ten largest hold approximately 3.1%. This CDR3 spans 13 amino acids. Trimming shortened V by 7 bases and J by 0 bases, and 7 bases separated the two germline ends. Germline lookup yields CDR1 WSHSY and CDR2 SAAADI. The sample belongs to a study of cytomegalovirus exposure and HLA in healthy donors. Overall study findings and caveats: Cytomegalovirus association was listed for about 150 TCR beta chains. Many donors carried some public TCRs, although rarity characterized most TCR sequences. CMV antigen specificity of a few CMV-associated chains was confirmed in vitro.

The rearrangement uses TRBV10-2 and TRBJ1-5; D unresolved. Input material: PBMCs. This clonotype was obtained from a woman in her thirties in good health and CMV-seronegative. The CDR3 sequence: CASKENSNQPQHF. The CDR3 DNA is TGCGCCAGCAAGGAAAATAGCAATCAGCCCCAGCATTTT.